These T cell receptor beta chains were read from a single sample in a study of shared clonotypes between healthy human individuals. The protocol was immunoSEQ multiplex PCR, while the TCRdb copy is restricted to in-frame clones and leaves out a portion. The sample has some 200,000 clones; approximately 61% are singletons. Sample: memory CD4+ T cells sorted from blood. The receptor set was obtained from a man under 40 in good health. Both conserved end residues are part of each CDR3. A D gene is named only where the DNA matches it firmly. Clone size is shown for a subset of rows, as once, few, many or a class of expanded clone.

>TRBV4-3|.|TRBJ2-5|TRBD2
CASSQDGRALGTQYF
TGCGCCAGCAGCCAGGACGGGAGGGCTTTGGGGACCCAGTACTTC
>TRBV6-6|.|TRBJ1-5|TRBD1
CASSQQGWSNQPQHF
TGTGCCAGCAGCCAACAGGGGTGGAGCAATCAGCCCCAGCATTTT
>TRBV14|.|TRBJ2-5|.
CASSSGTQETQYF
TGTGCCAGCAGCTCCGGGACTCAAGAGACCCAGTACTTC
>TRBV6-1|.|TRBJ1-2|.
CASSGGQSGYTF
TGTGCCAGCAGTGGGGGACAATCGGGCTACACCTTC
>TRBV7-2|.|TRBJ1-1|.
CASSLGQNTEAFF
TGTGCCAGCAGCTTGGGACAGAACACTGAAGCTTTCTTT
>TRBV2|.|TRBJ2-7|TRBD1
CASSGQGLIYEQYF
TGTGCCAGCAGTGGACAGGGGTTGATTTACGAGCAGTACTTC
>TRBV18|.|TRBJ2-1|TRBD2
CASSPTASGAYNEQFF
TGTGCCAGCTCACCGACAGCTAGCGGGGCCTACAATGAGCAGTTCTTC
>TRBV5-1|.|TRBJ2-3|.
CASSPGATSTDTQYF
TGCGCCAGCAGCCCCGGGGCCACTAGCACAGATACGCAGTATTTT
>TRBV7-2|.|TRBJ2-2|.
CASSLLHPRSGELFF
TGTGCCAGCAGCTTGTTACACCCCAGGTCGGGGGAGCTGTTTTTT
>TRBV28|.|TRBJ2-4|.
CASSPDLAKNIQYF
TGTGCCAGCAGTCCCGATCTAGCCAAAAACATTCAGTACTTC
>TRBV4-3|.|TRBJ2-3|.
CASSHRHTSTDTQYF
TGCGCCAGCAGCCACAGGCATACTAGCACAGATACGCAGTATTTT
>TRBV15|.|TRBJ1-2|.
CATSREMGYGYTF
TGTGCCACCAGCAGAGAGATGGGCTATGGCTACACCTTC
>TRBV29-1|once|TRBJ2-5|TRBD1
CSVTTGGRGETQYF
TGCAGCGTTACGACAGGGGGCAGGGGAGAGACCCAGTACTTC
>TRBV5-6|few|TRBJ2-1|.
CASSVLERAKFF
TGTGCCAGCAGCGTACTAGAGAGGGCAAAGTTCTTC
>TRBV27|.|TRBJ2-7|TRBD1
CASSAVQGAVIYEQYF
TGTGCCAGCAGTGCCGTACAGGGGGCCGTCATATACGAGCAGTACTTC
>TRBV7-9|many|TRBJ1-4|.
CASSTRAQAPFF
TGTGCCAGCAGCACTAGGGCGCAGGCACCGTTTTTT
>TRBV19|.|TRBJ2-5|.
CASSPRWTSQETQYF
TGTGCCAGTAGTCCCCGATGGACTTCGCAAGAGACCCAGTACTTC
>TRBV18|.|TRBJ1-3|.
CASNPTGGLLGNTIYF
TGTGCCAGCAACCCTACCGGGGGCCTCCTCGGAAACACCATATATTTT
>TRBV11-2|.|TRBJ2-7|TRBD2
CASSQRTSGRSPYEQYF
TGTGCCAGCAGCCAAAGAACTAGCGGGAGATCTCCCTACGAGCAGTACTTC
>TRBV4-2|.|TRBJ2-4|TRBD2
CASSQDLGGSAKNIQYF
TGTGCCAGCAGCCAAGATTTAGGCGGGAGTGCCAAAAACATTCAGTACTTC
>TRBV6-1|many|TRBJ1-3|.
CASSEASSGNTIYF
TGTGCCAGCAGTGAAGCCTCCTCTGGAAACACCATATATTTT
>TRBV25-1|.|TRBJ2-3|TRBD2
CASSDQPGLAGADTQYF
TGTGCCAGCAGTGACCAACCTGGACTAGCGGGAGCCGATACGCAGTATTTT
>TRBV27|.|TRBJ2-3|TRBD2
CASSLIILAGVSDTQYF
TGTGCCAGCAGTTTAATCATCCTAGCGGGAGTGTCAGATACGCAGTATTTT
>TRBV2|.|TRBJ1-2|TRBD1
CASGQGARYGYTF
TGTGCCAGCGGACAGGGGGCACGCTATGGCTACACCTTC
>TRBV27|.|TRBJ2-3|TRBD2
CASSLLAGATDTQYF
TGTGCCAGCAGTTTACTAGCGGGAGCTACAGATACGCAGTATTTT
>TRBV28|.|TRBJ2-1|TRBD1
CASNSDRGEQFF
TGTGCCAGCAATTCCGACAGGGGTGAGCAGTTCTTC
>TRBV9|.|TRBJ2-1|TRBD2
CASSVAGTSSYEQFF
TGTGCCAGCAGCGTAGCCGGGACTAGCAGCTATGAGCAGTTCTTC
>TRBV10-2|.|TRBJ2-6|.
CASSEDFSGANVLTF
TGCGCCAGCAGTGAGGATTTCTCTGGGGCCAACGTCCTGACTTTC
>TRBV7-8|.|TRBJ1-1|.
CASSPRASGMNTEAFF
TGTGCCAGCAGCCCCCGGGCCTCCGGTATGAACACTGAAGCTTTCTTT
>TRBV13|.|TRBJ2-7|TRBD2
CASSQTGGNKEQYF
TGTGCCAGCAGCCAAACGGGGGGGAATAAAGAGCAGTACTTC
>TRBV5-4|once|TRBJ2-1|.
CASSPALYGNEQFF
TGTGCCAGCAGCCCCGCTCTTTACGGCAATGAGCAGTTCTTC
>TRBV7-8|.|TRBJ2-1|.
CASRGASYNEQFF
TGTGCCAGCAGGGGGGCCTCCTACAATGAGCAGTTCTTC
>TRBV10-3|.|TRBJ2-1|.
CAISEDVYNEQFF
TGTGCCATCAGTGAGGATGTTTACAATGAGCAGTTCTTC
>TRBV7-2|.|TRBJ2-3|.
CASSLEVRGLDTQYF
TGTGCCAGCAGCTTAGAGGTCAGGGGACTCGATACGCAGTATTTT
>TRBV10-2|.|TRBJ2-1|.
CASNSQFPYNEQFF
TGCGCCAGCAACTCGCAGTTCCCCTACAATGAGCAGTTCTTC
>TRBV10-3|.|TRBJ2-1|TRBD1
CAISEPRTGSSNEQFF
TGTGCCATCAGTGAGCCCCGGACAGGGAGTAGCAATGAGCAGTTCTTC
>TRBV6-1|.|TRBJ1-3|TRBD1
CASTREGASGNTIYF
TGTGCCAGCACTAGGGAGGGGGCCTCTGGAAACACCATATATTTT
>TRBV18|.|TRBJ2-3|.
CASSAASTDTQYF
TGTGCCAGCTCAGCAGCTAGCACAGATACGCAGTATTTT
>TRBV2|few|TRBJ1-5|.
CASRQDSSNQPQHF
TGTGCCAGCAGGCAGGACTCGAGCAATCAGCCCCAGCATTTT
>TRBV18|.|TRBJ2-3|TRBD1
CASSPAAQGTDTQYF
TGTGCCAGCTCACCCGCGGCACAGGGGACAGATACGCAGTATTTT
>TRBV19|.|TRBJ1-1|.
CASSIEGDTEAFF
TGTGCCAGTAGTATTGAGGGGGACACTGAAGCTTTCTTT
>TRBV7-2|few|TRBJ2-1|.
CASSPPGQYNEQFF
TGTGCCAGCAGCCCACCCGGTCAATACAATGAGCAGTTCTTC
>TRBV7-1|.|TRBJ2-1|.
CASSPSSREDEQFF
TGTGCCAGCAGCCCCAGTAGTCGGGAAGATGAGCAGTTCTTC
>TRBV29-1|few|TRBJ2-1|TRBD2
CSVEREGTEQFF
TGCAGCGTTGAACGGGAGGGGACTGAGCAGTTCTTC
>TRBV11-2|few|TRBJ2-1|.
CASSLRGNNEQFF
TGTGCCAGCAGCTTACGGGGAAACAATGAGCAGTTCTTC
>TRBV25-1|.|TRBJ2-1|.
CASSESDFGQFF
TGTGCCAGCAGTGAATCCGACTTCGGGCAGTTCTTC
>TRBV6-1|few|TRBJ2-7|.
CASSIGPLQYEQYF
TGTGCCAGCAGTATTGGTCCACTTCAATACGAGCAGTACTTC
>TRBV7-3|.|TRBJ2-6|.
CASSLGSGANVLTF
TGTGCCAGCAGCCTAGGCTCTGGGGCCAACGTCCTGACTTTC
>TRBV5-4|.|TRBJ1-4|.
CASSLFRGSNEKLFF
TGTGCCAGCAGCTTGTTCAGGGGCTCTAATGAAAAACTGTTTTTT
>TRBV9|.|TRBJ2-1|.
CASSVAADYNEQFF
TGTGCCAGCAGCGTAGCGGCGGATTACAATGAGCAGTTCTTC
>TRBV2|many|TRBJ1-1|.
CASSEYRWAFF
TGTGCCAGCAGTGAGTACAGGTGGGCTTTCTTT
>TRBV7-9|.|TRBJ2-3|.
CASSLRPNTDTQYF
TGTGCCAGCAGCTTACGGCCAAACACAGATACGCAGTATTTT
>TRBV2|.|TRBJ2-1|.
CASSERNEQFF
TGTGCCAGCAGTGAGCGCAATGAGCAGTTCTTC